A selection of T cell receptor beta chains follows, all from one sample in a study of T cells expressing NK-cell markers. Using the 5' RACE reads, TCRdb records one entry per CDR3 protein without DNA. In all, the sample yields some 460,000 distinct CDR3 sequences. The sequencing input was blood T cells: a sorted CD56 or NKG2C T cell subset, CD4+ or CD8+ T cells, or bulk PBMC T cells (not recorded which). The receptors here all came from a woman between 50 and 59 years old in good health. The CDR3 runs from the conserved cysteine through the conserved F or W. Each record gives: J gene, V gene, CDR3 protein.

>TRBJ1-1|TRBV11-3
CASVGQANTEAFF
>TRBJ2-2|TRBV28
CASSLGGWSTGELFF
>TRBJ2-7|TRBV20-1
CSAGTGAYEQYF
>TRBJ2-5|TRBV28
CASTAGGRETQYF
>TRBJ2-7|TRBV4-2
CASSQDRRAGFSYEQYF
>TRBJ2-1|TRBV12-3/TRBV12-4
CASSLLGLAYDEQFF
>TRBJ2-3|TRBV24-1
CATRGTETQYF
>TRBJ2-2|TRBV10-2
CATRLAGGNTGELFF
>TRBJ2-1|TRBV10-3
CAIQSPSSSYNEQFF
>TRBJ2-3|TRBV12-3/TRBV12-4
CASSFAERGTQYF
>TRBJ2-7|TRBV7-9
CASSLMGHPYEQYF
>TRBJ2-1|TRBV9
CASSETSGRVGYNEQFF
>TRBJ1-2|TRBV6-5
CASSYETGRGYTF
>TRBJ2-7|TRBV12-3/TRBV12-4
CASSLSGARSSYEQYF
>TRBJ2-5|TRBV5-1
CASSPVAAGAQETQYF
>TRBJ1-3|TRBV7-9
CASSAGQGFGTIYF
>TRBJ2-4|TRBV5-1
CASSLGPLNIQYF
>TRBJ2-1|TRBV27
CASSFRTDSYNEQFF
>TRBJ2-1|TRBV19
CASSTLRTSGINEQFF
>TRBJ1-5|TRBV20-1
CSASRSGGPNQPQHF
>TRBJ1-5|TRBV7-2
CASSSGAGQPQHF
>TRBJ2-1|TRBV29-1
CSLRDRGNNEQFF
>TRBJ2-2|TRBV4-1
CASSAGGTNTGELFF
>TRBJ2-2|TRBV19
CASKRRGLAGAGLGELFF
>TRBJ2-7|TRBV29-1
CSAATGSNEQYF
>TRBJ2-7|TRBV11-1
CASSFSLAGAQQYF
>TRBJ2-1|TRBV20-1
CSGREGAGSYNEQFF
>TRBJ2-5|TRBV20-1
CSARGTSGTRGEETQYF
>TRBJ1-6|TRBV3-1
CASSHLLGSLHF
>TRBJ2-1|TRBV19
CASSSDIGGGYIYNEQFF
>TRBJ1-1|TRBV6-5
CASKTGPATVGTEAFF
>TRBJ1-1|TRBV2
CASMANTEAFF
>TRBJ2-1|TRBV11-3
CASSRAGVLNEQFF
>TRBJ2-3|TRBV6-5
CASRLLGADTQYF
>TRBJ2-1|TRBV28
CASSPPPVLSYNEQFF
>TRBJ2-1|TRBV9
CASSVGTSGTSSYNEQFF
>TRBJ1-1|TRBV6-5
CASNPGGAYTEAFF
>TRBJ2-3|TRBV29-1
CSAKGPPSTDTQYF